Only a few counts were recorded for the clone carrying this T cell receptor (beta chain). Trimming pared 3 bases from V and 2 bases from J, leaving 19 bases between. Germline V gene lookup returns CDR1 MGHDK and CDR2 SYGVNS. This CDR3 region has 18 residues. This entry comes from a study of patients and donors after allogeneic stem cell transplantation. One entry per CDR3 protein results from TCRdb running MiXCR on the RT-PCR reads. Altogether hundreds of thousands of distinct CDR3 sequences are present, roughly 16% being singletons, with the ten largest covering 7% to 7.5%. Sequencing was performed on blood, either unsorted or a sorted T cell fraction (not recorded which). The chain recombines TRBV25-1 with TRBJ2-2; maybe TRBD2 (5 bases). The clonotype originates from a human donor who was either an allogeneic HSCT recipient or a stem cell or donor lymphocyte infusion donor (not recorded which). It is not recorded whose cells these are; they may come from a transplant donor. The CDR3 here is CASSELGLSGYNTGELFF. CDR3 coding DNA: TGTGCCAGCAGTGAGCTTGGTCTTTCGGGATATAACACCGGGGAGCTGTTTTTT.